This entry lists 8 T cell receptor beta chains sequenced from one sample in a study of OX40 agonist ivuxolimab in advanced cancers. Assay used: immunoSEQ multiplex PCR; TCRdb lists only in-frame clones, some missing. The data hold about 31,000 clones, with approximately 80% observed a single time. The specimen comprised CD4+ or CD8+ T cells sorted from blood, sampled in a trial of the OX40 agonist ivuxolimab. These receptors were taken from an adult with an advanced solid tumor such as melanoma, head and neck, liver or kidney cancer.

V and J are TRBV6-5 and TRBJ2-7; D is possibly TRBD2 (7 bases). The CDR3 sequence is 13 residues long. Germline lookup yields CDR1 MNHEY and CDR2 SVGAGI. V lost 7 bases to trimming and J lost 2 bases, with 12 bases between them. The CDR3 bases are TGTGCCAGCACGACGGGGGGCACCTACGAGCAGTACTTC. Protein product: CASTTGGTYEQYF.

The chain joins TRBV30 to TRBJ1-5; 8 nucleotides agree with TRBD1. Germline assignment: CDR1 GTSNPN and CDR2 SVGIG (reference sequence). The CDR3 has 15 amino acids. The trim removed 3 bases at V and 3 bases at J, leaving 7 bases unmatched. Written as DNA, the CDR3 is TGTGCCTGGAGATTGGACAGGGAGAACAATCAGCCCCAGCATTTT. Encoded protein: CAWRLDRENNQPQHF.

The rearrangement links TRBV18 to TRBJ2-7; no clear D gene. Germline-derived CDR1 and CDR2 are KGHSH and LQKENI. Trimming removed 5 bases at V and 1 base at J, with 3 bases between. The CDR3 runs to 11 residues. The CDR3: CASSLSYEQYF. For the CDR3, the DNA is TGTGCCAGCTCATTGTCCTACGAGCAGTACTTC.

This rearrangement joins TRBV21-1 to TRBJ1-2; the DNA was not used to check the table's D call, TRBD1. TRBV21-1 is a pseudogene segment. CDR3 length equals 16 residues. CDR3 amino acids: CASSPLMRDKDYGYTF. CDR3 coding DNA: TGTGCCAGCTCCCCCTTAATGAGGGACAAGGACTATGGCTACACCTTC.

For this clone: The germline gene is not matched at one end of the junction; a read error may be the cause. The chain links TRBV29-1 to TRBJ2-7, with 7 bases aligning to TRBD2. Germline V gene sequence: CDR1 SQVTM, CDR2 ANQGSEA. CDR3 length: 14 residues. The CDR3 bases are TGCAGCGTGACGGGACTACACAAATCCTACGGGCAGTACTTC. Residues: CSVTGLHKSYGQYF.

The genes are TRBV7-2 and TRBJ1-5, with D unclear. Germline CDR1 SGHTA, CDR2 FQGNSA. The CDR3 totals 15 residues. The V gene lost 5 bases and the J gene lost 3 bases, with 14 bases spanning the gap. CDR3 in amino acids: CASSKNRDFNQPQHF. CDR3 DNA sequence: TGTGCCAGCAGCAAGAACCGGGATTTCAATCAGCCCCAGCATTTT.

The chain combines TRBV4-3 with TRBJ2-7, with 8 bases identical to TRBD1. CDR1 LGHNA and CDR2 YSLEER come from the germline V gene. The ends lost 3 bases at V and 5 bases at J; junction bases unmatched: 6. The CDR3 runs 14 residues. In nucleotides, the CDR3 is TGCGCCAGCAGCCACTCCGGACAGGGCAACGAGCAGTACTTC. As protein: CASSHSGQGNEQYF.

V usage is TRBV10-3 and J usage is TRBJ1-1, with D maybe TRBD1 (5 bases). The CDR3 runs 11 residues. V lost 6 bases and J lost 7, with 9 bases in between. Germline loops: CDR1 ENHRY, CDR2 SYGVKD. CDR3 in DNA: TGTGCCATCAGGGACACTTATGAAGCTTTCTTT. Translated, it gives CAIRDTYEAFF.